Listed below are T cell receptor beta chains from one sample, sequenced in a study of blood T cell repertoires in COVID-19. Only in-frame clones appear in the TCRdb table, and some are missing; sequencing was by immunoSEQ multiplex PCR. The sample consists of 120,000 or so clones, 88% of them appearing once. Sequencing was performed on peripheral blood. These receptor sequences come from a human donor in a cohort sampled during active COVID-19. Both conserved end residues are part of each CDR3. D genes are given only for firm matches. The size of a clone is reported for some rows only, either as once, few or many, or as a class for expanded clones.

J: TRBJ2-3; size: -; V: TRBV3-1/TRBV3-2; D: -; DNA: TGTGCCAGCAGCACCCATCTATGGAGGGCCACAGATACGCAGTATTTT; CDR3: CASSTHLWRATDTQYF
J: TRBJ2-3; size: -; V: TRBV11-2; D: TRBD2; DNA: TGTGCCAGCAGCCCCCGGACTAGCCTAACTTCTAGCACAGATACGCAGTATTTT; CDR3: CASSPRTSLTSSTDTQYF
J: TRBJ2-1; size: -; V: TRBV11-1; D: TRBD2; DNA: TGTGCCAGCAGCCTCGCTAGCGGAGACAAGCAGTTCTTC; CDR3: CASSLASGDKQFF
J: TRBJ2-1; size: -; V: TRBV29-1; D: -; DNA: TGCAGCGTGATAATGGGGGGCAATGAGCAGTTCTTC; CDR3: CSVIMGGNEQFF
J: TRBJ1-2; size: -; V: TRBV7-2; D: TRBD1; DNA: TGTGCCAGCAGCCCTCTGCCCGGGACAGGGTATGGCTACACCTTC; CDR3: CASSPLPGTGYGYTF
J: TRBJ2-7; size: few; V: TRBV27; D: TRBD1; DNA: TGTGCCAGCAGTTTAGACAGGGGAACCTACGAGCAGTACTTC; CDR3: CASSLDRGTYEQYF
J: TRBJ2-7; size: -; V: TRBV7-2; D: TRBD2; DNA: TGTGCCAGCAGCTTAGTTAGCGGGGCCAGCTCCTACGAGCAGTACTTC; CDR3: CASSLVSGASSYEQYF
J: TRBJ2-7; size: -; V: TRBV6-1; D: -; DNA: TGTGCCAGCAGTGAAGCGGGTTCGGGAAACCCCTACGAGCAGTACTTC; CDR3: CASSEAGSGNPYEQYF
J: TRBJ2-7; size: many; V: TRBV19; D: TRBD2; DNA: TGTGCCAGGATTTTACTAAGACTAGCGGGCCCCTCCTACGAGCAGTACTTC; CDR3: CARILLRLAGPSYEQYF
J: TRBJ2-7; size: -; V: TRBV27; D: TRBD2; DNA: TGTGCCAGCAGCCCCCAGGGAATGGGACTAGCGGGGATACACGCAGCCTACGAGCAGTACTTC; CDR3: CASSPQGMGLAGIHAAYEQYF
J: TRBJ2-2; size: -; V: TRBV7-8; D: -; DNA: TGTGCCAGCAGCCGCGAACTAACCGGGGAGCTGTTTTTT; CDR3: CASSRELTGELFF
J: TRBJ1-3; size: -; V: TRBV7-9; D: -; DNA: TGTGCCAGCGGACAAAGTGACTCTGGAAACACCATATATTTT; CDR3: CASGQSDSGNTIYF
J: TRBJ2-2; size: -; V: TRBV18; D: -; DNA: TGTGCCAGCTCACCGAGAACAGGAATCACCGGGGAGCTGTTTTTT; CDR3: CASSPRTGITGELFF
J: TRBJ2-7; size: -; V: TRBV5-6; D: -; DNA: TGTGCCAGCAGCTTTCGGGGGGCGGCCTACGAGCAGTACTTC; CDR3: CASSFRGAAYEQYF
J: TRBJ2-7; size: -; V: TRBV28; D: TRBD1; DNA: TGTGCCAGCAGTTTGGCGACAACCGGGACAGGGGTTTCCGAGCAGTACTTC; CDR3: CASSLATTGTGVSEQYF
J: TRBJ1-6; size: -; V: TRBV5-1; D: TRBD1; DNA: TGCGCCAGCAGCCAATACTTGACAGGGGGTAATTCACCCCTCCACTTT; CDR3: CASSQYLTGGNSPLHF
J: TRBJ2-3; size: few; V: TRBV14; D: TRBD2; DNA: TGTGCCAGCACCCTCCCGGCCCCAAGTGGACTAGCTGCCACAGATACGCAGTATTTT; CDR3: CASTLPAPSGLAATDTQYF
J: TRBJ2-3; size: -; V: TRBV9; D: -; DNA: TGTGCCAGCAGCCTCAGGGGGAGGTGGGCAGATACGCAGTATTTT; CDR3: CASSLRGRWADTQYF
J: TRBJ2-2; size: few; V: TRBV5-4; D: -; DNA: TGTGCCAGCAGCTTGGACAGGGCGACCGGGGAGCTGTTTTTT; CDR3: CASSLDRATGELFF
J: TRBJ2-6; size: -; V: TRBV5-6; D: -; DNA: TGTGCCAGCAGCTTGGGGACAAGCCCCTCTGGGGCCAACGTCCTGACTTTC; CDR3: CASSLGTSPSGANVLTF
J: TRBJ2-1; size: -; V: TRBV3-1/TRBV3-2; D: -; DNA: TGTGCCAGCAGCCAAGAAGAGAGCTCCTACAATGAGCAGTTCTTC; CDR3: CASSQEESSYNEQFF
J: TRBJ2-1; size: -; V: TRBV28; D: TRBD2; DNA: TGTGCCAGCAGTCTAACTAGCGGACAGTTCAATGAGCAGTTCTTC; CDR3: CASSLTSGQFNEQFF
J: TRBJ1-1; size: -; V: TRBV3-1/TRBV3-2; D: -; DNA: TGTGCCAGCAGCCCACTAGGAGGTAACACTGAAGCTTTCTTT; CDR3: CASSPLGGNTEAFF
J: TRBJ2-7; size: -; V: TRBV7-2; D: TRBD2; DNA: TGTGCCAGCAGCGGGCGGGGACTACCCGACGAGCAGTACTTC; CDR3: CASSGRGLPDEQYF
J: TRBJ2-3; size: -; V: TRBV11-3; D: TRBD2; DNA: TGTGCCAGCAGCCGGACTAGCGGGGGGACAGATACGCAGTATTTT; CDR3: CASSRTSGGTDTQYF
J: TRBJ1-1; size: -; V: TRBV2; D: -; DNA: TGTGCCAGCCAGTCTTCCATAGCTAAACCCAACACTGAAGCTTTCTTT; CDR3: CASQSSIAKPNTEAFF
J: TRBJ2-1; size: -; V: TRBV5-4; D: TRBD2; DNA: TGTGCCATGTCTAGGGGGAGCGGGAGGGCCAATGAGCAGTTCTTC; CDR3: CAMSRGSGRANEQFF
J: TRBJ2-6; size: few; V: TRBV21-1; D: -; DNA: TGTGCCAGCAGCAAACAGGGGGCCTTCTCCTCTGGGGCCAACGTCCTGACTTTC; CDR3: CASSKQGAFSSGANVLTF
J: TRBJ2-7; size: -; V: TRBV11-2; D: -; DNA: TGTGCCAGCAGCTTAGCTACCCAATTGTACGAGCAGTACTTC; CDR3: CASSLATQLYEQYF
J: TRBJ1-1; size: -; V: TRBV27; D: -; DNA: TGTGCCAGCAGTACATCGCCCGGGACATTCATCGGGAACACTGAAGCTTTCTTT; CDR3: CASSTSPGTFIGNTEAFF
J: TRBJ2-1; size: -; V: TRBV13; D: -; DNA: TGTGCCAGCAGCTCGGAACGGGAATACAACAATGAGCAGTTCTTC; CDR3: CASSSEREYNNEQFF
J: TRBJ2-7; size: -; V: TRBV5-6; D: TRBD2; DNA: TGTGCCAGCAGCCGTGTTCAAGCGGGAGGGCCTGGGGAGCAGTACTTC; CDR3: CASSRVQAGGPGEQYF
J: TRBJ2-3; size: -; V: TRBV6-1; D: TRBD2; DNA: TGTGCCAGCAGTGGGGGACTAGCGGGGAGAGGAGATACGCAGTATTTT; CDR3: CASSGGLAGRGDTQYF
J: TRBJ2-1; size: -; V: TRBV5-5; D: TRBD2; DNA: TGTGCCAGCAGCTTGGTACTAGCGGGGCCCAGGAATGAGCAGTTCTTC; CDR3: CASSLVLAGPRNEQFF